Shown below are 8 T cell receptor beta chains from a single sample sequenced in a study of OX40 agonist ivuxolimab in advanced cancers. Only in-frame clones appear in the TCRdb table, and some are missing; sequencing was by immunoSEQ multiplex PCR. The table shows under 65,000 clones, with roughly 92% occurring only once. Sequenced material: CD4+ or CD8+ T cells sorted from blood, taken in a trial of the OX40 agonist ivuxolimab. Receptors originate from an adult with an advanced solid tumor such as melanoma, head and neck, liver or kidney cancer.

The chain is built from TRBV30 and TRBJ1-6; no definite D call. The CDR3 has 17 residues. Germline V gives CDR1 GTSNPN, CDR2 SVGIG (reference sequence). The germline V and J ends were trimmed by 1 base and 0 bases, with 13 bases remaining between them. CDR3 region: CAWSDPKRSSYNSPLHF. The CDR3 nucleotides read TGTGCCTGGAGTGACCCCAAACGGAGCTCCTATAATTCACCCCTCCACTTT.

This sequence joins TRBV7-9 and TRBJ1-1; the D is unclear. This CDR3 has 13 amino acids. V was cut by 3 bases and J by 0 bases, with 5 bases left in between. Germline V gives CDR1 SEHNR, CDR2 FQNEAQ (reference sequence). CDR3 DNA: TGTGCCAGCAGCTTCCAAATGAACACTGAAGCTTTCTTT. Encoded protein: CASSFQMNTEAFF.

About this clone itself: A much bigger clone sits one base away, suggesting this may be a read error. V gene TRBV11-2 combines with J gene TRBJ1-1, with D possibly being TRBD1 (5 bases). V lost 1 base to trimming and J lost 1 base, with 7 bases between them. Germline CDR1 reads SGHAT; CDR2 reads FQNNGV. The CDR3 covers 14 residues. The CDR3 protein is CASSLVGGNTEAFF. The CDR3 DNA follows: TGTGCCAGCAGCTTAGTCGGGGGGAACACTGAAGCTTTCTTT.

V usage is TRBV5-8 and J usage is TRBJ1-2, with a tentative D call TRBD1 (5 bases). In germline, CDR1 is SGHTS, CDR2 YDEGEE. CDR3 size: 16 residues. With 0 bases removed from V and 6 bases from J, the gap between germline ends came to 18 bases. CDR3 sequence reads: CASSLVGQAASDGYTF. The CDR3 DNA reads TGTGCCAGCAGCTTGGTCGGACAAGCCGCGTCCGATGGCTACACCTTC.

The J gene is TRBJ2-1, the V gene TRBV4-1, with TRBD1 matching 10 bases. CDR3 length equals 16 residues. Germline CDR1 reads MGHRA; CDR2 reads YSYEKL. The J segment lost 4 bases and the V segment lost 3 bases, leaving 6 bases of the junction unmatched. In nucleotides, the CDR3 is TGCGCCAGCAGCCAGCCGGTGGGACAGGGGTACAATGAGCAGTTCTTC. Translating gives CASSQPVGQGYNEQFF.

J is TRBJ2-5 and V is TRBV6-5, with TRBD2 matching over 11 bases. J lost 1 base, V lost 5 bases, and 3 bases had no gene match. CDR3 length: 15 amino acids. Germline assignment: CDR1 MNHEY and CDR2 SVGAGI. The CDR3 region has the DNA TGTGCCAGCAGTCTAGCGGGGGGCTTCCAAGAGACCCAGTACTTC. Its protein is CASSLAGGFQETQYF.

CDR3 DNA: TGCGCCAGCACGTACGCTAACAATGAGCAGTTCTTC. Residues: CASTYANNEQFF. The chain is built from TRBV10-2 and TRBJ2-1, with D unresolved. The CDR3 runs 12 residues. V dropped 7 bases and J dropped 5 bases, with 9 bases sitting between them. Germline V gene sequence: CDR1 WSHSY, CDR2 SAAADI.

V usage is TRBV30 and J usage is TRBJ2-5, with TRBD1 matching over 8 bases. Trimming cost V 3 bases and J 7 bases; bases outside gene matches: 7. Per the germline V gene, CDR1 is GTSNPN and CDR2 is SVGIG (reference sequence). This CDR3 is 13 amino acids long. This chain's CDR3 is CAWSPTGAGTQYF. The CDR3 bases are TGTGCCTGGAGCCCGACAGGGGCCGGGACCCAGTACTTC.